A selection of T cell receptor beta chains follows, all from one sample in a study of CD8+ T cells in alopecia areata. The table came from immunoSEQ multiplex PCR; TCRdb's copy has only in-frame clones and leaves some out. The repertoire holds some 120,000 clones, with roughly 58% as singletons. This sample comprised CD4+ T cells sorted from blood, obtained at week 0. These receptors all stem from a human donor with alopecia areata. The CDR3 runs from the conserved cysteine through the conserved F or W. A D gene is named only where the DNA matches it firmly. Some rows have no size entry. The others give once, few or many, or a class for an expanded clone.

V gene	D gene	clone size	J gene	CDR3 protein	CDR3 DNA
TRBV6-5	.	.	TRBJ2-4	CASSYSIAKNIQYF	TGTGCCAGCAGTTACTCGATAGCCAAAAACATTCAGTACTTC
TRBV5-1	TRBD1	.	TRBJ1-2	CASSSGQGPYGYTF	TGCGCCAGCAGCTCCGGACAGGGTCCCTATGGCTACACCTTC
TRBV29-1	.	.	TRBJ1-2	CSAVPGTLKGEGYTF	TGCAGCGCCGTACCCGGGACATTAAAAGGGGAAGGCTACACCTTC
TRBV2	.	.	TRBJ2-5	CASREGLALETQYF	TGTGCCAGCAGGGAGGGCCTAGCCCTTGAGACCCAGTACTTC
TRBV30	TRBD1	.	TRBJ2-3	CAWRILGGRTDTQYF	TGTGCCTGGAGGATTCTAGGGGGCCGCACAGATACGCAGTATTTT
TRBV5-1	.	.	TRBJ2-3	CASRLQGAGTDTQYF	TGCGCCAGCAGGCTTCAGGGCGCCGGAACAGATACGCAGTATTTT
TRBV5-1	.	.	TRBJ1-3	CASSLWTNGNTIYF	TGCGCCAGCAGCTTGTGGACAAACGGAAACACCATATATTTT
TRBV10-2	.	.	TRBJ2-1	CASSGGSREQFF	TGCGCCAGCAGTGGCGGGTCCCGCGAGCAGTTCTTC
TRBV10-3	.	few	TRBJ2-3	CAKRGEGTDTQYF	TGTGCCAAACGGGGAGAAGGCACAGATACGCAGTATTTT
TRBV6-1	.	.	TRBJ1-1	CASSEVTANTEAFF	TGTGCCAGCAGTGAAGTGACGGCGAACACTGAAGCTTTCTTT
TRBV5-1	TRBD1	once	TRBJ2-1	CASSPRQGAYNEQFF	TGCGCCAGCAGCCCTCGGCAGGGGGCCTACAATGAGCAGTTCTTC
TRBV9	TRBD1	.	TRBJ1-6	CASSATGVSPLHF	TGTGCCAGCAGCGCCACAGGGGTTTCACCCCTCCACTTT
TRBV5-1	TRBD1	.	TRBJ2-7	CASSLLTGGSSYEQYF	TGCGCCAGCAGCTTATTGACAGGGGGCAGTTCCTACGAGCAGTACTTC
TRBV2	.	.	TRBJ2-1	CASKSLEAASYNEQFF	TGTGCCAGCAAGAGTCTGGAAGCGGCATCCTACAATGAGCAGTTCTTC
TRBV5-4	TRBD1	.	TRBJ2-2	CASSATGGTGELFF	TGTGCCAGCAGCGCGACAGGGGGAACCGGGGAGCTGTTTTTT
TRBV29-1	TRBD1	.	TRBJ1-6	CSVRTGDSPLHF	TGCAGCGTCCGGACAGGCGACTCACCCCTCCACTTT
TRBV5-1	.	.	TRBJ2-5	CASSVLGASETQYF	TGCGCCAGCAGTGTTTTAGGGGCCTCAGAGACCCAGTACTTC
TRBV5-1	.	.	TRBJ1-6	CASSLFRENNSPLHF	TGCGCCAGCAGCCTCTTTCGGGAGAATAATTCACCCCTCCACTTT
TRBV4-3	TRBD2	.	TRBJ2-5	CASSRRTSGDETQYF	TGCGCCAGCAGCCGTCGGACTAGCGGGGATGAGACCCAGTACTTC
TRBV4-3	TRBD1	.	TRBJ1-2	CASSQETGTGTRAGYTF	TGCGCCAGCAGCCAAGAAACCGGGACAGGGACCAGGGCTGGCTACACCTTC
TRBV6-1	.	.	TRBJ1-5	CASSEDRYSNQPQHF	TGTGCCAGCAGTGAAGACCGTTATAGCAATCAGCCCCAGCATTTT
TRBV9	TRBD1	few	TRBJ2-2	CASSGDSYTGELFF	TGTGCCAGCAGCGGGGACAGCTACACCGGGGAGCTGTTTTTT